The clone carrying this T cell receptor beta chain was counted a few times. Per the authors' pipeline: Reference gene primer amplification yielded estimated nucleated cell counts. Libraries were prepared by immunoSEQ multiplex PCR; TCRdb keeps only in-frame clonotypes and omits some of them. The DNA gave D and trimming, while V, J and clone size come from that table. The sample has under 250,000 clones, roughly nine tenths seen once. These data belong to a study of blood T cell repertoires in COVID-19. Study-wide background: Samples came from the United States, Italy and Spain, spanning acute and convalescent COVID-19. The cDNA or gDNA used as material had been derived from T cells, B-cell-depleted T cells, or PBMCs.

The ends lost 7 bases at V and 8 bases at J; junction bases unmatched: 8. The CDR3 is 13 amino acids. CDR1 SNHLY and CDR2 FYNNEI come from the germline V gene. The clonotype originates from a man aged 25 to 45 with acute or convalescent COVID-19. The sequenced sample consisted of peripheral blood. V and J are TRBV2 and TRBJ1-2; 9 bases line up with TRBD1. DNA of the CDR3: TGTGCCAGCACTGGACAGGGGATAAGGGGCTACACCTTC. It translates to CASTGQGIRGYTF.